A single sample is the source of the 12 T cell receptor beta chains below, sequenced in a study of T cell clones after liver transplantation. Produced via immunoSEQ multiplex PCR; TCRdb's table is partial and in-frame only. The data hold under 130,000 clones, with around 84% observed a single time. The input for sequencing was CD4+ T cells from blood, taken approximately 4 years after liver transplant. Source of these receptors: a human patient who received a liver transplant. Some T cells may originate from the graft donor.

The genes are TRBV20-1 and TRBJ1-4; no firm D call. Germline CDR1 is DFQATT and CDR2 is SNEGSKA (reference sequence). The CDR3 totals 10 residues. The V and J ends lost 7 bases and 5 bases respectively, with 5 bases between them. CDR3 in amino acids: CSVGNEKLFF. The DNA for the CDR3 is TGCAGTGTAGGAAATGAAAAACTGTTTTTT.

The chain couples TRBV2 to TRBJ2-7; TRBD1 aligns across 10 bases. The CDR3 runs 13 residues. Trimming took 6 bases from V and 5 from J; bases not matched to a gene: 4. Germline V gives CDR1 SNHLY, CDR2 FYNNEI. The DNA of the CDR3 is TGTGCCAGCAGGACAGGGGGCAGCCACGAGCAGTACTTC. Its protein is CASRTGGSHEQYF.

The chain is built from TRBV5-1 and TRBJ2-7, with a weak D call TRBD1 (6 bases). The germline gives CDR1 SGHRS, CDR2 YFSETQ. V dropped 2 bases and J dropped 3 bases, with 18 bases sitting between them. CDR3 size: 16 residues. CDR3 region: CASSFSPSRGVYEQYF. The CDR3 DNA sequence: TGCGCCAGCAGCTTTTCCCCCTCCAGGGGAGTCTACGAGCAGTACTTC.

This chain joins TRBV28 and TRBJ2-5, with D tentatively TRBD1 (6 bases). The V end lost 1 base, the J end lost 0 bases, and 18 bases lay between the germline ends. The CDR3 is 18 residues long. From germline, CDR1 is MDHEN and CDR2 SYDVKM. CDR3 in amino acids: CASSLFGVDSQYQETQYF. CDR3 nucleotides: TGTGCCAGCAGTTTATTTGGGGTGGACAGCCAGTACCAAGAGACCCAGTACTTC. The variable domain in full, completed from reference TRBV28 and TRBJ2-5, reads DVKVTQSSRYLVKRTGEKVFLECVQDMDHENMFWYRQDPGLGLRLIYFSYDVKMKEKGDIPEGYSVSREKKERFSLILESASTNQTSMYLCASSLFGVDSQYQETQYFGPGTRLLVL.

The rearrangement uses TRBV7-9 and TRBJ2-7; D ambiguous. Germline CDR1 is SEHNR and CDR2 is FQNEAQ (reference sequence). This CDR3 has 15 residues. With 2 bases removed from V and 1 base from J, the gap between germline ends came to 12 bases. The CDR3 protein is CASSLSELPSYEQYF. As DNA, the CDR3 is TGTGCCAGCAGCTTATCGGAGCTCCCGTCCTACGAGCAGTACTTC. The full variable domain, completed using reference TRBV7-9 and TRBJ2-7, is DTGVSQNPRHKITKRGQNVTFRCDPISEHNRLYWYRQTLGQGPEFLTYFQNEAQLEKSRLLSDRFSAERPKGSFSTLEIQRTEQGDSAMYLCASSLSELPSYEQYFGPGTRLTVT.

This chain links TRBV5-1 with TRBJ2-1; TRBD2 matches at 12 bases. The germline V gene has CDR1 SGHRS and CDR2 YFSETQ. This CDR3 region has 15 residues. V shed 3 bases, J shed 4 bases, and the junction held 2 bases outside the gene matches. CDR3 nucleotide sequence: TGCGCCAGCAGCTCCGGACTAGCGGGGTACAATGAGCAGTTCTTC. Residues: CASSSGLAGYNEQFF.

The gene calls are TRBV25-1 and TRBJ2-3; the D call may be TRBD1 or TRBD2 (5 bases each). In germline, CDR1 is MGHDK, CDR2 SYGVNS. Trimming cost V 1 base and J 8 bases, with 16 bases left between them. This CDR3 contains 15 residues. The CDR3 DNA sequence: TGTGCCAGCAGTGAATTGGAGCAGGGACGGGGTACGCAGTATTTT. Encoded protein: CASSELEQGRGTQYF.

This chain uses TRBV18 with TRBJ1-5, with 8 bases aligning to TRBD1. The ends lost 3 bases at V and 7 bases at J; junction bases unmatched: 14. CDR1 is KGHSH, CDR2 LQKENI, per germline. This CDR3 contains 17 residues. Here the CDR3 DNA reads TGTGCCAGCTCACCGACCCCAGGACAGGGCAAAGGGCAGCCCCAGCATTTT. Its translation is CASSPTPGQGKGQPQHF.

The V gene is TRBV7-2, the J gene TRBJ1-1; D uncertain. The CDR3 covers 13 residues. Between the trimmed V and J ends, which lost 4 bases and 0 bases, there was a span of 6 bases. Looked up from germline, CDR1 is SGHTA and CDR2 is FQGNSA. CDR3 residues: CASSSTMNTEAFF. The DNA of the CDR3 is TGTGCCAGCAGCTCGACAATGAACACTGAAGCTTTCTTT.

The chain recombines TRBV4-3 with TRBJ1-3, with a tentative D call TRBD1 (6 bases). Germline V gene lookup returns CDR1 LGHNA and CDR2 YSLEER. This CDR3 has 14 amino acids. V shed 3 bases and J shed 4 bases, with 10 bases lying between them. The CDR3 DNA sequence: TGCGCCAGCAGCCAGGACAGTGTAGGAAACACCATATATTTT. Translated, it gives CASSQDSVGNTIYF.

This chain uses TRBV7-2 with TRBJ1-1; the match to TRBD1 covers 7 bases. The germline V gene encodes CDR1 SGHTA and CDR2 FQGNSA. CDR3 length: 14 amino acids. After removal of 3 bases from V and 5 bases from J, the junction contained 6 bases not matched to a gene. CDR3 in amino acids: CASSFQGGPTEAFF. CDR3 nucleotides: TGTGCCAGCAGCTTTCAGGGGGGTCCGACTGAAGCTTTCTTT.

In nucleotides, the CDR3 is TGTGCCAGCTCACCAGAGACTAGCGGCACAGATACGCAGTATTTT. Encoded protein: CASSPETSGTDTQYF. The rearrangement joins TRBV18 to TRBJ2-3, with TRBD2 matching 8 bases. The CDR3 sequence is 15 residues long. Losses at the gene ends were 2 bases for V and 1 base for J; bases not matched to a gene: 2. The germline V gene encodes CDR1 KGHSH and CDR2 LQKENI.